One sample yielded the 31 T cell receptor beta chains listed below, sequenced in a study of human T cells and chemical hapten exposure. TCRdb redid the calling of the RACE reads with MiXCR, one entry per CDR3 protein. The table includes under 400,000 distinct CDR3 sequences, around 5.5% detected once. The sample's time point: pre-sensitization, week 0. Regarding treatment: therapeutic diphenylcyclopropenone sensitization with weekly scalp DPC. Here the sequenced sample was whole blood, taken in connection with sensitization to the hapten diphenylcyclopropenone (DPC). The receptors stem from a woman aged 45-59 years with alopecia areata. Some clones in this sample may be carry-over from other donors' samples.

V usage is TRBV9 and J usage is TRBJ2-7; 9 bases are shared with TRBD1. With 4 bases clipped from V and 6 bases from J, the junction kept 20 bases outside the gene matches. This CDR3 has 18 amino acids. CDR1 is SGDLS, CDR2 YYNGEE, per germline. CDR3 in DNA: TGTGCCAGCAGCCCCGGATCCGAACCGGGACAGGGAGCCCGCGAGCAGTACTTC. Encoded protein: CASSPGSEPGQGAREQYF.

The chain is built from TRBV6-5 and TRBJ2-2; D may match TRBD1 or TRBD2 (5 bases each). V shed 4 bases and J shed 3 bases, with 18 bases lying between them. The germline V gene encodes CDR1 MNHEY and CDR2 SVGAGI. The CDR3 has 17 residues. The CDR3 sequence: CASSFSTEDTDTGELFF. For the CDR3, the DNA is TGTGCCAGCAGTTTTTCTACGGAGGACACCGACACCGGGGAGCTGTTTTTT.

In this sample, this clonotype turned up many times. The chain employs TRBV27 and TRBJ1-1; D might be TRBD1 (6 bases). In germline, CDR1 is MNHEY, CDR2 SMNVEV (reference sequence). The ends were cut back, 1 base at V and 4 bases at J, with 10 bases in the middle. CDR3 length: 14 amino acids. The CDR3 DNA reads TGTGCCAGCAGTTTATGGGGGGCTGGCACTGAAGCTTTCTTT. Translating gives CASSLWGAGTEAFF.

Ten or more counts support this clonotype. V usage is TRBV28 and J usage is TRBJ2-5; TRBD1 matches at 7 bases. The CDR3 spans 15 residues. With V trimmed by 5 bases and J by 0 bases, 6 bases remained unmatched. From germline, CDR1 is MDHEN and CDR2 SYDVKM. The CDR3 loop reads CASSPGTVYQETQYF. The CDR3 DNA follows: TGTGCCAGCAGTCCTGGGACAGTGTACCAAGAGACCCAGTACTTC.

The V and J genes are TRBV7-2 and TRBJ1-4, with D unresolved. Trimming cost V 5 bases and J 13 bases, with 17 bases left between them. The CDR3 totals 13 residues. Germline values: CDR1 SGHTA, CDR2 FQGNSA. This CDR3 reads CASSTRTHTALFF. CDR3 nucleotide sequence: TGTGCCAGCAGCACCAGGACCCATACCGCACTGTTTTTT.

There are many counts of this clonotype. V gene TRBV13 combines with J gene TRBJ2-2; D is unresolved. This CDR3 has 17 amino acids. Germline CDR1 and CDR2: PRHDT and FYEKMQ (reference sequence). The V and J ends lost 1 base and 3 bases respectively, with 15 bases between them. The CDR3 sequence: CASSLVLSGRDTGELFF. DNA of the CDR3: TGTGCCAGCAGCTTAGTGTTATCCGGGCGAGACACCGGGGAGCTGTTTTTT.

This clonotype was counted only a few times. The chain recombines TRBV12-3 or TRBV12-4 with TRBJ1-1; perhaps TRBD1 as D (5 bases). The ends were cut back, 7 bases at V and 0 bases at J, with 9 bases in the middle. CDR3 length: 13 residues. The CDR3 nucleotides are TGTGCCAGCACCCGGGGGATGAACACTGAAGCTTTCTTT. Translating gives CASTRGMNTEAFF.

V is TRBV6-2 or TRBV6-3 and J is TRBJ2-4; 7 bases are a match to TRBD1. The V segment lost 6 bases and the J segment 0 bases; nucleotides outside the gene matches: 11. Germline V gene data show CDR1 as MNHEY and CDR2 as SVGEGT. The CDR3 is made up of 17 amino acids. The CDR3: CASRPHGTVLAKNIQYF. Written as DNA, the CDR3 is TGTGCCAGCAGGCCCCACGGGACAGTACTAGCCAAAAACATTCAGTACTTC.

This clonotype was seen more than once but under ten times. The chain employs TRBV28 and TRBJ1-1; D unclear. V was cut by 11 bases and J by 0 bases, with 10 bases left in between. The CDR3 runs 12 residues. From germline, CDR1 is MDHEN and CDR2 SYDVKM. Here the CDR3 DNA reads TGTGCCGGCGGGCGACTGAACACTGAAGCTTTCTTT. This codes for CAGGRLNTEAFF.

The genes are TRBV4-3 and TRBJ2-3, with 15 bases matching TRBD2. V lost 4 bases and J lost 2; bases outside the gene matches: 10. Germline V gene data show CDR1 as LGHNA and CDR2 as YSLEER. The CDR3 spans 19 residues. CDR3 DNA: TGCGCCAGCAGCCTAGGACTAGCGGGAGGGCCAATCCACACAGATACGCAGTATTTT. It codes for CASSLGLAGGPIHTDTQYF.

This clonotype was detected many times. The chain employs TRBV29-1 and TRBJ2-3, with a possible D match to TRBD1 (6 bases). Germline V gives CDR1 SQVTM, CDR2 ANQGSEA. The CDR3 runs to 14 residues. Trimming removed 2 bases at V and 0 bases at J, with 9 bases between. The CDR3 nucleotides are TGCAGCGTTGAACGGACAGCTAGCACAGATACGCAGTATTTT. Translating it yields CSVERTASTDTQYF.

Ten or more counts support this clonotype. CDR3 nucleotides: TGCAGTGCCGAAGGACAGTCCTCCTACGAGCAGTACTTC. Amino acids: CSAEGQSSYEQYF. V gene TRBV20-1 combines with J gene TRBJ2-7; TRBD1 is a possible D gene (6 bases). V lost 6 bases, J lost 0 bases, and 12 bases lay in between. Germline assignment: CDR1 DFQATT and CDR2 SNEGSKA (reference sequence). There are 13 residues in the CDR3.

The chain recombines TRBV14 with TRBJ2-3, with TRBD1 identical over 8 bases. The CDR3 totals 16 residues. With V trimmed by 4 bases and J by 2 bases, 8 bases remained unmatched. Per germline, CDR1 SGHDN and CDR2 FVKESK. Written as DNA, the CDR3 is TGTGCCAGCAGCCCCGAGGGGACAGGAGCCACAGATACGCAGTATTTT. Its protein product is CASSPEGTGATDTQYF.

This clonotype turned up a few times. The J gene is TRBJ1-1, the V gene TRBV25-1; TRBD1 matches at 9 bases. The germline V gene has CDR1 MGHDK and CDR2 SYGVNS. The CDR3 runs 13 residues. The junction had 4 bases not matched to a gene; V was cut back by 6 bases and J by 5 bases. DNA for the CDR3: TGTGCCAGCAGCGGGACAGGGAAGACTGAAGCTTTCTTT. Its protein product is CASSGTGKTEAFF.

This chain uses TRBV29-1 with TRBJ2-2; D not resolved. Per the germline V gene, CDR1 is SQVTM and CDR2 is ANQGSEA. The V end lost 3 bases, the J end lost 3 bases, and 14 bases lay between the germline ends. The CDR3 totals 15 residues. This CDR3 reads CSVEDPRSDTGELFF. As DNA, the CDR3 is TGCAGCGTTGAGGACCCTCGGTCTGACACCGGGGAGCTGTTTTTT.

V usage is TRBV11-2 and J usage is TRBJ2-5; 13 bases line up with TRBD2. The J segment lost 4 bases and the V segment lost 6 bases, leaving 5 bases of the junction unmatched. Germline CDR1 reads SGHAT; CDR2 reads FQNNGV. The CDR3 consists of 15 residues. DNA for the CDR3: TGTGCCAGCAGTATCGGGACTAGCGGGACAGAGACCCAGTACTTC. Translation gives CASSIGTSGTETQYF. The full variable domain, with the rest looked up from reference TRBV11-2 and TRBJ2-5, is EAGVAQSPRYKIIEKRQSVAFWCNPISGHATLYWYQQILGQGPKLLIQFQNNGVVDDSQLPKDRFSAERLKGVDSTLKIQPAKLEDSAVYLCASSIGTSGTETQYFGPGTRLLVL.

A note on this clonotype: The junction departs from germline at one end; a sequencing error may be responsible. V usage is TRBV20-1 and J usage is TRBJ2-3, with 7 bases aligning to TRBD2. Germline loops: CDR1 DFQATT, CDR2 SNEGSKA (reference sequence). The CDR3 consists of 13 residues. The CDR3 DNA reads as TGCAGTGCTGGGAGGGGAGGAGGACTGAGTCAAGGCTTT. It yields the protein CSAGRGGGLSQGF.

This clonotype has a count of ten or more. The chain recombines TRBV7-2 with TRBJ2-3; 9 nucleotides match TRBD1. The trim removed 5 bases at V and 2 bases at J, leaving 5 bases unmatched. CDR1 is SGHTA and CDR2 is FQGNSA in the germline V gene. This CDR3 is 15 amino acids long. The CDR3 protein is CASSRDRDYTDTQYF. CDR3 bases: TGTGCCAGCAGCCGGGACAGGGACTACACAGATACGCAGTATTTT.

The sample holds many counts of this clonotype. The chain links TRBV4-2 to TRBJ2-5, with 14 bases identical to TRBD2. CDR3 size: 18 residues. CDR1 is LGHNA and CDR2 is YNFKEQ in the germline V gene. V trimming: 4 bases; J trimming: 5 bases; junction bases outside the gene matches: 12. The CDR3 region has the DNA TGTGCCAGCAGCCCGGGACTAGCGGGAGTTATGATCCAGGAGACCCAGTACTTC. It is translated as CASSPGLAGVMIQETQYF.

This clonotype was detected many times. The V and J genes are TRBV18 and TRBJ1-2; 7 bases are a match to TRBD1. In germline, CDR1 is KGHSH, CDR2 LQKENI. Trimming cost V 6 bases and J 3 bases; bases outside gene matches: 1. The CDR3 has 12 residues. CDR3 sequence reads: CASSDRDYGYTF. DNA for the CDR3: TGTGCCAGCTCCGACAGGGACTATGGCTACACCTTC.

There are many counts of this clonotype. The J gene is TRBJ1-1, the V gene TRBV3-1; D not certain. V lost 0 bases, J lost 1 base, and 6 bases lay in between. The germline V gene has CDR1 LGHDT and CDR2 YNNKEL (reference sequence). CDR3 length equals 14 residues. The CDR3 is CASSQDAENTEAFF. In DNA form, the CDR3 reads TGTGCCAGCAGCCAAGACGCGGAGAACACTGAAGCTTTCTTT.

A few counts support this clonotype. The chain uses TRBV16 and TRBJ1-2; possibly TRBD1 for D (5 bases). Trimming removed 0 bases from V and 4 bases from J, with 9 bases in between. The germline V gene has CDR1 KGHSY and CDR2 FQNENV. The CDR3 is 14 amino acids. The CDR3 loop is CASSQSPGSYGYTF. CDR3 DNA sequence: TGTGCCAGCAGCCAATCGCCAGGGTCCTATGGCTACACCTTC.

This clonotype was counted only a few times. The chain is built from TRBV28 and TRBJ2-3; D unresolved. CDR1 and CDR2 from the germline V gene are MDHEN and SYDVKM. V gave up 4 bases and J gave up 6 bases, with 20 bases separating them. The CDR3 runs 16 residues. The CDR3 bases are TGTGCCAGCAGTTCCCCTAGAGATCGTATGACGGATACGCAGTATTTT. Amino acid sequence: CASSSPRDRMTDTQYF.

This rearrangement joins TRBV29-1 to TRBJ2-7; 9 nucleotides match TRBD1. Germline V gene sequence: CDR1 SQVTM, CDR2 ANQGSEA. The length of the CDR3 is 15 residues. The junction had 7 bases not matched to a gene; V was cut back by 1 base and J by 3 bases. CDR3 coding DNA: TGCAGCGTTGAAGGATGGACAGGGGATATCTACGAGCAGTACTTC. Amino acid sequence: CSVEGWTGDIYEQYF.

This clonotype was seen ten or more times. The rearrangement links TRBV4-2 to TRBJ1-3; D may be TRBD1 (6 bases). Germline V gene lookup returns CDR1 LGHNA and CDR2 YNFKEQ. The CDR3 is 15 amino acids. The V gene lost 6 bases and the J gene lost 0 bases, with 12 bases spanning the gap. CDR3 loop: CASRETGSSGNTIYF. Written as DNA, the CDR3 is TGTGCCAGCAGGGAGACAGGAAGCTCTGGAAACACCATATATTTT.

Many counts were recorded for this clonotype. This rearrangement joins TRBV10-1 to TRBJ1-5; 9 positions agree with TRBD1. Germline lookup yields CDR1 WNHNN and CDR2 SYGVQD (reference sequence). V was pared by 10 bases and J by 0 bases, with 16 bases of the junction left unmatched. This CDR3 is 18 amino acids long. Here the CDR3 reads CATTVARTGASSNQPQHF. In DNA, the CDR3 is TGCGCCACCACAGTAGCAAGGACAGGGGCATCTAGCAATCAGCCCCAGCATTTT.

This clonotype was counted ten times or more. V is TRBV28 and J is TRBJ1-4; a weak D match, TRBD1 (6 bases). There are 14 residues in the CDR3. The germline V gene encodes CDR1 MDHEN and CDR2 SYDVKM. V dropped 6 bases and J dropped 6 bases, with 14 bases sitting between them. CDR3 amino acids: CASSPGDGDEKLFF. In DNA, the CDR3 is TGTGCCAGCAGCCCAGGGGATGGGGATGAAAAACTGTTTTTT.

The chain recombines TRBV27 with TRBJ2-7; tentatively, D is TRBD1 (6 bases). CDR1 is MNHEY and CDR2 is SMNVEV in the germline V gene (reference sequence). The CDR3 consists of 16 residues. Trimming took off 6 bases at V and 7 bases at J, with 25 bases between the two ends. The CDR3 loop reads CASSPLTGRSTGEQYF. The CDR3, as DNA: TGTGCCAGCAGCCCCCTAACAGGGCGTTCTACGGGGGAGCAGTACTTC.

This clonotype was recorded many times. This rearrangement joins TRBV5-6 to TRBJ1-1; 9 bases match TRBD1. The CDR3 sequence is 15 residues long. CDR1 and CDR2 from the germline V gene are SGHDT and YYEEEE. After removal of 5 bases from V and 11 bases from J, the junction contained 16 bases not matched to a gene. CDR3 bases: TGTGCCAGCAGGCTGGGAGGGACAGGGAACCGGGCTGCTTTCTTT. Translating gives CASRLGGTGNRAAFF.

The rearrangement joins TRBV7-8 to TRBJ1-2; D remains ambiguous. Germline loops: CDR1 SGHVS, CDR2 FQNEAQ. The CDR3 is 15 amino acids. Trimming removed 3 bases from V and 1 base from J, with 12 bases in between. The CDR3 DNA is TGTGCCAGCAGCTTGCAGGAACGACTTAACTATGGCTACACCTTC. Protein sequence: CASSLQERLNYGYTF. The variable domain in full, with the rest retrieved from reference TRBV7-8 and TRBJ1-2, is GAGVSQSPRYKVAKRGQDVALRCDPISGHVSLFWYQQALGQGPEFLTYFQNEAQLDKSGLPSDRFFAERPEGSVSTLKIQRTQQEDSAVYLCASSLQERLNYGYTFGSGTRLTVV.

V usage is TRBV27 and J usage is TRBJ1-1, with TRBD1 identical over 8 bases. This CDR3 comprises 14 residues. From germline, CDR1 is MNHEY and CDR2 SMNVEV (reference sequence). The ends lost 3 bases at V and 4 bases at J; junction bases unmatched: 4. The CDR3 loop is CASSFQGAPTEAFF. CDR3 nucleotides: TGTGCCAGCAGTTTCCAGGGGGCGCCCACTGAAGCTTTCTTT.